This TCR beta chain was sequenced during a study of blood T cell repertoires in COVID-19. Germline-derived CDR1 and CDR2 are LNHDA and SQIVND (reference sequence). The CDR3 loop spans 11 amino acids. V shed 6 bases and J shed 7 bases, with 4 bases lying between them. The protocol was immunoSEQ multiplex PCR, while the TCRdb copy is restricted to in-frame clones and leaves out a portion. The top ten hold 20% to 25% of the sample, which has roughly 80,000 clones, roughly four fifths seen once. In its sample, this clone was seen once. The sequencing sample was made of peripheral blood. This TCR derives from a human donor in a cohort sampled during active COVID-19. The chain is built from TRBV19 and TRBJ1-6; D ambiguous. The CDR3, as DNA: TGTGCCAGTAGCGGGAATTCACCCCTCCACTTT. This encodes CASSGNSPLHF.